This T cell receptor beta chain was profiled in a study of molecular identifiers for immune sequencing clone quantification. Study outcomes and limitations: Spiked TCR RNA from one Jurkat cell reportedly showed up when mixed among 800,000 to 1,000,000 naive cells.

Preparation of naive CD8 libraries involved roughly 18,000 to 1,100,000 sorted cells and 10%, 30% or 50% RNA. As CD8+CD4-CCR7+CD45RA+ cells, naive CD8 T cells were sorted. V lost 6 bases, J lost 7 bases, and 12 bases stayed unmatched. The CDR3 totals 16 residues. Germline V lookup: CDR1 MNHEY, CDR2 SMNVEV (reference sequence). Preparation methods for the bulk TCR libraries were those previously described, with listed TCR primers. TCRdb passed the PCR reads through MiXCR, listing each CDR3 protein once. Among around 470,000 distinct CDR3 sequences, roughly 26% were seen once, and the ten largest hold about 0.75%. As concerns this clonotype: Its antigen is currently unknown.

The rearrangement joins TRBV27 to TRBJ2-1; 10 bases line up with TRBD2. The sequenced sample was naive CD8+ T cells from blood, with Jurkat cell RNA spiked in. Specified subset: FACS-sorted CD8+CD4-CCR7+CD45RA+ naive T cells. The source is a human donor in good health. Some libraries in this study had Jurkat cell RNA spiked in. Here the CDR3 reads CASRPERGGPGNEQFF. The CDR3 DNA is TGTGCCAGCAGGCCAGAGCGGGGGGGCCCTGGGAATGAGCAGTTCTTC.